The 5 T cell receptor beta chains listed next were all sequenced from one sample in a study of T cells in women clearing cervical HPV infection. The table came from immunoSEQ multiplex PCR; TCRdb's copy has only in-frame clones and leaves some out. This repertoire comprises 21,000 or so clones; its ten largest clones make up less than 30%. The sample comprised blood buffy coat. These receptors originate from a woman between 18 and 69 years old with a cervical HPV16 infection that either progressed to CIN3+ or cleared (not recorded which).

For this clone: The read ends 3 residues shy of where the CDR3 ends; the end is completed using the germline J gene. This chain joins TRBV5-6 and TRBJ2-2; D perhaps matches TRBD1 (5 bases). This CDR3 has 15 residues. Germline values: CDR1 SGHDT, CDR2 YYEEEE. The CDR3 sequence is CASSLSYQGWSPLFF. The part of the CDR3 DNA that was read is TGTGCCAGCAGCTTGTCTTACCAGGGATGGTCACCG.

Note on this clone: The read stops 3 residues short of the end of the CDR3; the missing end is completed from the germline J gene. The chain carries TRBV20-1 and TRBJ2-7; D is possibly TRBD2 (5 bases). Germline loops: CDR1 DFQATT, CDR2 SNEGSKA (reference sequence). The V and J ends lost 0 bases and 0 bases respectively, with 18 bases between them. This CDR3 has 17 residues. CDR3 bases read: TGCAGTGCTAGAGATAGTCAGAGTCGGGGTACCTCCTACGAG. Its protein is CSARDSQSRGTSYE. From start to end, the CDR3 is CSARDSQSRGTSYEQYF.

CDR3 protein: CASSPPMASGSETQYF. CDR3 DNA (partial): TGTGCCAGCAGCCCACCTATGGCTAGCGGGAGTGAGACC. V is TRBV9 and J is TRBJ2-5; 10 bases are shared with TRBD2. The read halts 3 residues ahead of the CDR3 end, with the missing end drawn from the germline J gene. The CDR3 runs 16 residues. Germline CDR1 is SGDLS and CDR2 is YYNGEE. The V gene end was trimmed by 4 bases and the J gene end by 5 bases; junction bases not matched to a gene: 11.

The CDR3: CASSLGTGETQYF. The sequenced CDR3 bases are TGTGCCAGCAGCTTAGGGACAGGGGAGACC. The chain uses TRBV11-2 and TRBJ2-5, with 8 bases that match TRBD1. With the read ending 3 residues before the CDR3 end, the germline J gene is used to fill in that end. The germline V gene has CDR1 SGHAT and CDR2 FQNNGV. V dropped 1 base and J dropped 5; count of bases not matched to a gene: 0. This CDR3 contains 13 residues.

Notes on this clone: The CDR3 goes on 3 residues after the read ends, and that part is filled in from the germline J gene. The chain combines TRBV11-3 with TRBJ2-3; D is ambiguous. The germline V gene encodes CDR1 SGHNT and CDR2 YENEEA. The CDR3 has 12 residues. CDR3 region: CASSLTLATQYF. The part of the CDR3 DNA that was read is TGTGCCAGCAGCCTGACTTTGGCGACG.